This T cell receptor beta chain originates from a study of CD8+CD57+ T cells in acquired aplastic anemia. Background on the study: On average, sorted CD4+ and CD8+ cells gave around 3.3 ug of DNA. Study-wide findings and caveats: Researchers reported that CD8+ Simpson's diversity was not significantly different in patients versus controls. Overlapping CD8+ CDR3 repertoires of patients and controls contained some 27 shared sequences.

The CDR3 contains 15 residues. Germline-derived CDR1 and CDR2 are MRHNA and SNTAGT. The J segment lost 2 bases and the V segment lost 5 bases, leaving 2 bases of the junction unmatched. All patients picked for sequencing had shown, by flow cytometry, an expansion of CD8+CD57+ cells. Receipt of therapy had not occurred in any patient by the time of blood sampling. Genomic DNA served as template for TCR beta VDJ and CDR3 profiling. MiXCR was run by TCRdb on the reads, yielding one entry per CDR3 protein. The sample yields hundreds of thousands of distinct CDR3 sequences, roughly a third seen once. Details on this clonotype: Its antigen remains unknown.

The TCR was taken from a human donor with aplastic anemia. Sequenced input: sorted CD4+, CD8+, or CD8+CD57+ T cells (not recorded which) from PBMCs. The gene calls are TRBV6-4 and TRBJ2-1, with 11 bases that match TRBD2. CDR3: CASSRLAGPYNEQFF. DNA for the CDR3: TGTGCCAGCAGTCGACTAGCGGGACCCTACAATGAGCAGTTCTTC.